This T cell receptor beta chain appears in the sequencing data of a study of cytomegalovirus exposure and HLA in healthy donors. General study findings and limits: Later on, a genetic analysis was performed. It linked a missense variant in DCLRE1C with V- and J-gene trimming of TCR beta. Reportedly, a later analysis found an Asian-associated ancestry cluster had fewer N-insertions than the roughly 700-donor mean. Cytomegalovirus status, reportedly, was diagnosed with high specificity and sensitivity by the classifier. Most TCRs appeared rarely, but some public TCRs recurred in many donors.

In the PCR, 60 Vbeta and 13 Jbeta primers were used. Here immunoSEQ multiplex PCR was the method, and the copy in TCRdb shows in-frame clones only, minus some. The sample lists fewer than 90,000 clones; roughly three quarters were seen once. Germline V gives CDR1 GTSNPN, CDR2 SVGIG (reference sequence). The length of the CDR3 is 14 residues. A note on this clone: Antigen unknown.

The V call is TRBV30, the J call TRBJ2-5; 10 bases match TRBD1. The J call could be wrong; TRBJ2-7 is a better fit for the DNA end. This TCR derives from a male donor in good health and CMV-seronegative. Input material: PBMCs. CDR3 residues: CAWRVKDRGNEQYF. Here the CDR3 DNA reads TGTGCCTGGAGGGTTAAGGACAGGGGGAACGAGCAGTACTTC.